The clone carrying this T cell receptor (beta chain) was seen a single time. The same CDR3 also results from other DNA sequences found in this sample. The germline CDR1 and CDR2 sequences are KGHSH and LQKENI. J was trimmed by 3 bases and V by 2 bases; bases with no gene match: 3. The CDR3 runs to 14 residues. The data originate from a study of blood T cell repertoires in COVID-19. Study overall: Sources were T cells, B-cell-depleted T cells, or PBMCs; the material itself was cDNA or gDNA.

Sequencing was performed with immunoSEQ multiplex PCR; in TCRdb, only in-frame clones are kept and a portion is missing. The sample shows about 310,000 clones, about 88% of them seen only once. The sample consisted of peripheral blood. This sequence joins TRBV18 and TRBJ1-1; 7 bases fit TRBD1. The clonotype comes from a man aged 65 to 79 with acute or convalescent COVID-19. The CDR3 nucleotides are TGTGCCAGCTCACCAACCAGGGGGGACACTGAAGCTTTCTTT. Protein sequence: CASSPTRGDTEAFF.